This entry lists 30 T cell receptor beta chains sequenced from one sample in a study of blood T cell repertoires in COVID-19. Libraries were prepared by immunoSEQ multiplex PCR; TCRdb keeps only in-frame clonotypes and omits some of them. The sample shows fewer than 350,000 clones, roughly nine tenths of them seen only once. Input material: peripheral blood. The receptors were gathered from a woman aged 30 to 39 with COVID-19, enrolled during active disease.

This rearrangement joins TRBV28 to TRBJ1-5; D might be TRBD1 (6 bases). The CDR3 is 16 residues long. Trimming removed 2 bases at V and 1 base at J, with 12 bases between. Germline CDR1 is MDHEN and CDR2 is SYDVKM. CDR3 nucleotide sequence: TGTGCCAGCAGTTTAGAAGGGGGGGAGAGCAATCAGCCCCAGCATTTT. Its protein is CASSLEGGESNQPQHF.

V and J are TRBV24-1 and TRBJ2-3; 8 nucleotides line up with TRBD2. The junction had 4 bases not matched to a gene; V was cut back by 4 bases and J by 5 bases. The CDR3 length is 14 residues. The germline V gene encodes CDR1 KGHDR and CDR2 SFDVKD. The CDR3 sequence: CATSDGGDGDTQYF. In DNA form, the CDR3 reads TGTGCCACCAGTGACGGGGGGGATGGAGATACGCAGTATTTT.

J is TRBJ1-4 and V is TRBV2, with 8 nucleotides matching TRBD1. Germline CDR1 reads SNHLY; CDR2 reads FYNNEI. CDR3 length equals 14 residues. The junction had 4 bases not matched to a gene; V was cut back by 2 bases and J by 8 bases. The CDR3 loop reads CASSERTGKEKLFF. In DNA, the CDR3 is TGTGCCAGCAGTGAAAGGACAGGGAAAGAAAAACTGTTTTTT.

V and J are TRBV29-1 and TRBJ1-2; TRBD1 is a possible D gene (6 bases). V lost 6 bases, J lost 1 base, and 15 bases lay in between. The germline gives CDR1 SQVTM, CDR2 ANQGSEA. This CDR3 has 14 residues. CDR3 coding DNA: TGCAGCGTGAGGGGCAGGGGCCTTAACTATGGCTACACCTTC. As protein: CSVRGRGLNYGYTF.

V is TRBV7-6 and J is TRBJ1-1; unclear D gene. In germline, CDR1 is SGHVS, CDR2 FNYEAQ. The CDR3 totals 15 residues. Trimming pared 1 base from V and 4 bases from J, leaving 13 bases between. Here the CDR3 DNA reads TGTGCCAGCAGCTTAGTAGGAGGGAAGGGCACTGAAGCTTTCTTT. It encodes CASSLVGGKGTEAFF.

The chain combines TRBV3-1 (or the pseudogene TRBV3-2) with TRBJ1-2; 8 bases are a match to TRBD1. V lost 0 bases, J lost 5 bases, and 8 bases stayed unmatched. CDR1 LGHDT and CDR2 YNNKEL come from the germline V gene (reference sequence). The CDR3 runs 16 residues. CDR3 bases: TGTGCCAGCAGCCAAGATTCTACAGGGGGTCGATATGGCTACACCTTC. This sequence encodes CASSQDSTGGRYGYTF.

The rearrangement joins TRBV27 to TRBJ1-2; possibly TRBD1 for D (6 bases). The ends were cut back, 5 bases at V and 4 bases at J, with 14 bases in the middle. The CDR3 is made up of 14 amino acids. The V gene's germline CDR1 is MNHEY and CDR2 SMNVEV (reference sequence). The CDR3 sequence: CASSDYRVGYGYTF. DNA of the CDR3: TGTGCCAGCAGTGACTACAGGGTGGGCTATGGCTACACCTTC.

The chain links TRBV12-3 or TRBV12-4 to TRBJ1-2, with D hard to call. The V end was cut by 6 bases, the J end by 6 bases, with 14 bases between. The CDR3 has 13 amino acids. CDR3 sequence (DNA): TGTGCCAGCAGCCTATCGGACGGGGATGGCTACACCTTC. Its translation is CASSLSDGDGYTF.

The chain has TRBV19 and TRBJ1-1, with D possibly TRBD1 on 6 matching bases. V shed 7 bases and J shed 12 bases, with 18 bases lying between them. This CDR3 is 12 amino acids long. Germline lookup yields CDR1 LNHDA and CDR2 SQIVND (reference sequence). CDR3 protein: CASISGTMGTFF. CDR3 DNA sequence: TGTGCCAGTATTTCAGGGACAATGGGTACTTTCTTT.

This rearrangement joins TRBV3-1 (or the pseudogene TRBV3-2) to TRBJ2-5; 7 nucleotides match TRBD1. Per the germline V gene, CDR1 is LGHDT and CDR2 is YNNKEL (reference sequence). The CDR3 length is 14 residues. With 4 bases clipped from V and 5 bases from J, the junction kept 7 bases outside the gene matches. CDR3 coding DNA: TGTGCCAGCAGCCGCAACAGGGGAAGGGAGACCCAGTACTTC. Translating it yields CASSRNRGRETQYF.

V is TRBV2 and J is TRBJ2-5, with 7 nucleotides matching TRBD2. This CDR3 comprises 13 residues. CDR1 and CDR2 from the germline V gene are SNHLY and FYNNEI. Germline trimming cut 4 bases from V and 3 bases from J; bases unmatched to any gene: 2. The CDR3 bases are TGTGCCAGCAGTGGCGGACTAGAAGAGACCCAGTACTTC. Translating it yields CASSGGLEETQYF.

The J gene is TRBJ2-5, the V gene TRBV11-2; TRBD2 is a possible D gene (5 bases). V lost 8 bases and J lost 5, with 21 bases in between. The germline CDR1 and CDR2 sequences are SGHAT and FQNNGV. The CDR3 extends over 15 amino acids. The CDR3 loop is CASLLAAAAWETQYF. CDR3 DNA sequence: TGTGCCAGCCTCCTAGCTGCGGCGGCTTGGGAGACCCAGTACTTC.

The rearrangement links TRBV11-2 to TRBJ2-1, with D possibly matching TRBD1 (6 bases). Per the germline V gene, CDR1 is SGHAT and CDR2 is FQNNGV. The V end was cut by 7 bases, the J end by 2 bases, with 12 bases between. The CDR3 totals 14 residues. The CDR3 spells CASTLAGAYNEQFF. CDR3 in DNA: TGTGCCAGCACCTTGGCAGGGGCCTACAATGAGCAGTTCTTC.

This sequence joins TRBV3-1 (or the pseudogene TRBV3-2) and TRBJ2-1; 10 bases fit TRBD2. V lost 10 bases, J lost 8 bases, and 8 bases stayed unmatched. CDR3 length: 13 residues. Germline lookup yields CDR1 LGHDT and CDR2 YNNKEL (reference sequence). The CDR3 DNA reads as TGTGCCACGCGAGCGGGGGGGCTTGATGAGCAGTTCTTC. Translation gives CATRAGGLDEQFF.

The chain combines TRBV29-1 with TRBJ1-2; TRBD1 matches 7 bases. The CDR3 is made up of 11 amino acids. V lost 7 bases, J lost 4 bases, and 3 bases stayed unmatched. Germline V gene sequence: CDR1 SQVTM, CDR2 ANQGSEA. The CDR3 region is CSAGTVYGYTF. CDR3 DNA sequence: TGCAGCGCCGGGACAGTCTATGGCTACACCTTC.

The DNA of the CDR3 is TGTGTCAGAAGCTCCCCCGAGTCGGAAGAGACCCAGTACTTC. Amino acids: CVRSSPESEETQYF. The chain has TRBV7-5 and TRBJ2-5; the table's D gene call, TRBD2, was not cross checked with the DNA. TRBV7-5 represents a pseudogene. CDR3 length: 14 amino acids.

This rearrangement joins TRBV10-3 to TRBJ2-1; D is unresolved. The CDR3 contains 16 residues. Germline CDR1 and CDR2: ENHRY and SYGVKD. V was trimmed by 4 bases and J by 0 bases, leaving 13 bases between them. The CDR3 spells CAISGAVESSYNEQFF. The CDR3 coding sequence is TGTGCCATCAGTGGGGCAGTCGAAAGCTCCTACAATGAGCAGTTCTTC.

The chain employs TRBV11-2 and TRBJ1-2; TRBD1 matches 12 bases. The germline V gene has CDR1 SGHAT and CDR2 FQNNGV. The J segment lost 10 bases and the V segment lost 5 bases, leaving 8 bases of the junction unmatched. The CDR3 totals 14 residues. CDR3 in amino acids: CASSTTPGQGAYTF. CDR3 DNA: TGTGCCAGCAGCACAACTCCGGGACAGGGGGCCTACACCTTC.

For the CDR3, the DNA is TGCGCCAGCAGTGACAGGGCACAAGAGACCCAGTACTTC. It encodes CASSDRAQETQYF. V usage is TRBV10-1 and J usage is TRBJ2-5, with a possible D match to TRBD1 (5 bases). V gave up 3 bases and J gave up 2 bases, with 7 bases separating them. This CDR3 contains 13 residues. Germline V CDR1 and CDR2: WNHNN, SYGVQD (reference sequence).

The gene calls are TRBV5-4 and TRBJ2-6; possibly TRBD1 for D (6 bases). Trimming cost V 5 bases and J 4 bases, with 13 bases left between them. Germline CDR1 is SGHNT and CDR2 is YYREEE (reference sequence). This CDR3 is built from 15 residues. In DNA, the CDR3 is TGTGCCAGCAGTAGACAGGAGGCCGGGGCCAACGTCCTGACTTTC. Protein: CASSRQEAGANVLTF.

V and J are TRBV7-9 and TRBJ1-1; perhaps TRBD1 as D (6 bases). V was clipped by 5 bases and J by 8 bases, with 15 bases between them. The CDR3 runs 13 residues. CDR1 is SEHNR, CDR2 FQNEAQ, per germline (reference sequence). The CDR3 reads CASSLTNREEAFF. The CDR3 DNA reads as TGTGCCAGCAGCCTAACAAACAGGGAAGAAGCTTTCTTT.

This chain connects TRBV5-4 to TRBJ1-1, with a tentative D call TRBD1 (5 bases). Germline V gene lookup returns CDR1 SGHNT and CDR2 YYREEE (reference sequence). The ends were cut back, 4 bases at V and 3 bases at J, with 16 bases in the middle. The CDR3 sequence is 15 residues long. The CDR3 region is CASSDQGGAYTEAFF. CDR3 coding DNA: TGTGCCAGCAGCGATCAAGGTGGGGCCTACACTGAAGCTTTCTTT.

The genes are TRBV28 and TRBJ1-5; D is possibly TRBD1 (6 bases). Per germline, CDR1 MDHEN and CDR2 SYDVKM. This CDR3 is built from 15 residues. V shed 6 bases and J shed 6 bases, with 18 bases lying between them. The CDR3 is CASSLPRGRGQPQHF. As DNA, the CDR3 is TGTGCCAGCAGCCTACCCAGGGGACGGGGTCAGCCCCAGCATTTT.

This sequence joins TRBV3-1 (or the pseudogene TRBV3-2) and TRBJ1-1, with D perhaps TRBD1 (6 bases). V shed 6 bases and J shed 8 bases, with 16 bases lying between them. The CDR3 covers 13 residues. CDR1 is LGHDT, CDR2 YNNKEL, per germline (reference sequence). DNA of the CDR3: TGTGCCAGCAGACACCAATACAGGGAAGAAGCTTTCTTT. Protein product: CASRHQYREEAFF.

This clone has just a few counts. DNA for the CDR3: TGTGCCAGCAGTTACAGTGGGACAGGGGGCAAGGGCAATCAGCCCCAGCATTTT. Translated: CASSYSGTGGKGNQPQHF. The chain couples TRBV6-2 or TRBV6-3 to TRBJ1-5; 12 bases are shared with TRBD1. Per germline, CDR1 MNHEY and CDR2 SVGEGT. Trimming at V came to 2 bases and at J to 2 bases, leaving 7 bases not matched to a gene. The CDR3 runs 18 residues.

The chain employs TRBV3-1 (or the pseudogene TRBV3-2) and TRBJ2-1, with 12 bases matching TRBD2. V lost 8 bases and J lost 3; bases outside the gene matches: 5. Germline V gene lookup returns CDR1 LGHDT and CDR2 YNNKEL (reference sequence). The length of the CDR3 is 15 residues. The CDR3 region is CASALAGGFYNEQFF. CDR3 sequence (DNA): TGTGCCAGCGCACTAGCGGGGGGATTCTACAATGAGCAGTTCTTC.

This chain connects TRBV18 to TRBJ1-6; D may be TRBD1 (6 bases). This CDR3 spans 17 amino acids. CDR1 KGHSH and CDR2 LQKENI come from the germline V gene. The ends were cut back, 2 bases at V and 6 bases at J, with 17 bases in the middle. CDR3 nucleotides: TGTGCCAGCTCACCATTAGAGAAGGGGGTTACTAATTCACCCCTCCACTTT. Translating it yields CASSPLEKGVTNSPLHF.

This clone was seen a single time. The V and J genes are TRBV28 and TRBJ1-2; no clear D gene. Germline V gene sequence: CDR1 MDHEN, CDR2 SYDVKM. Trimming shortened V by 1 base and J by 5 bases, and 5 bases separated the two germline ends. CDR3 length: 12 residues. CDR3 residues: CASSLLRYGYTF. In DNA, the CDR3 is TGTGCCAGCAGTTTATTACGGTATGGCTACACCTTC.

In its sample, this clone was seen once. The gene calls are TRBV7-2 and TRBJ2-7; 10 bases are shared with TRBD2. The germline V gene has CDR1 SGHTA and CDR2 FQGNSA. This CDR3 contains 15 residues. J was trimmed by 3 bases and V by 4 bases; bases with no gene match: 6. CDR3 in amino acids: CASSSPSSGGYEQYF. The CDR3 region has the DNA TGTGCCAGCAGCTCCCCTTCTAGCGGGGGCTACGAGCAGTACTTC.

V gene TRBV4-1 combines with J gene TRBJ1-2; 11 nucleotides agree with TRBD1. The J segment lost 6 bases and the V segment lost 0 bases, leaving 9 bases of the junction unmatched. The CDR3 has 17 amino acids. Germline V CDR1 and CDR2: MGHRA, YSYEKL. The CDR3 reads CASSQDPRTGGSHGYTF. The CDR3 coding sequence is TGCGCCAGCAGCCAAGATCCTAGGACAGGGGGCTCGCATGGCTACACCTTC.